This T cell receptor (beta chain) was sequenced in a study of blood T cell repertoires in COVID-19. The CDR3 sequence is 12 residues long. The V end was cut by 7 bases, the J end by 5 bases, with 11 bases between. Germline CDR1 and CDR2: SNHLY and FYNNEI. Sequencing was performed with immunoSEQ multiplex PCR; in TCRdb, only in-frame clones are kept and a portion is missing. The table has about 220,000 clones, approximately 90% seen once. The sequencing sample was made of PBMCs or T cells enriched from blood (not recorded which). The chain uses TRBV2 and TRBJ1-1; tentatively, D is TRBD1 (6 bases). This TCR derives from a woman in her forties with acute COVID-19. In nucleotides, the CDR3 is TGTGCCAGCAACGAGGGGGGGACTGAAGCTTTCTTT. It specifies CASNEGGTEAFF.